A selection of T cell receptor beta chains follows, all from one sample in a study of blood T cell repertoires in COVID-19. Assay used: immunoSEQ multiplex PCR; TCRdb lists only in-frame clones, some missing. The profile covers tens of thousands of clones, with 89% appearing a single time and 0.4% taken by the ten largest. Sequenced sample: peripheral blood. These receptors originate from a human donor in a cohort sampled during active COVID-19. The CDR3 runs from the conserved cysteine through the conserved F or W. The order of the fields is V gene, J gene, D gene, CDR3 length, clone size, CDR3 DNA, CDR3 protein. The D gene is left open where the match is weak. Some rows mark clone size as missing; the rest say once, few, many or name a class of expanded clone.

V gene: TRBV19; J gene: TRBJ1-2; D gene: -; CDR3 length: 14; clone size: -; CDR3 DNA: TGTGCCAGTAGGTCCAGCGAAAGCCAATATGGCTACACCTTC; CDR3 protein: CASRSSESQYGYTF
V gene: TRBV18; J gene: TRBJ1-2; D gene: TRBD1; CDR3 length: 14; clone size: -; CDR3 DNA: TGTGCCAGCTCACCAGCACAGGGGGCTTACTCCTACACCTTC; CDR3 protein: CASSPAQGAYSYTF
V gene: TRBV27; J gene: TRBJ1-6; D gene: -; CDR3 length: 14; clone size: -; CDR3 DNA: TGTGCCAGCAGTCCTCGGACAGATAATTCACCCCTCCACTTT; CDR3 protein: CASSPRTDNSPLHF
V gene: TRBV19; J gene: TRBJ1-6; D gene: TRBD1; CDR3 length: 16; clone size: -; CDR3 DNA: TGTGCCAGTAGTACCACCGTACAGGGGTCCGATTCACCCCTCCACTTT; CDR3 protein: CASSTTVQGSDSPLHF
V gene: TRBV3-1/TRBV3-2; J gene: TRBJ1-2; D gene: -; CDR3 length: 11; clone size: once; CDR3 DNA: TGTGCCAGCAGCCAATTTCTTCTCTACACCTTC; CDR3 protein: CASSQFLLYTF
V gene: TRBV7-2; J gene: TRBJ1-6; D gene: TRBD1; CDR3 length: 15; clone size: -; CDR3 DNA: TGTGCCAGCAGCTGGGACAGGGGGTATAATTCACCCCTCCACTTT; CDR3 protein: CASSWDRGYNSPLHF
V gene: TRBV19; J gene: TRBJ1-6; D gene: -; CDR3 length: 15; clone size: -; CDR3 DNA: TGTGCCAGTAGTACTACCAGGGGAGAGAATTCACCCCTCCACTTT; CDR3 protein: CASSTTRGENSPLHF
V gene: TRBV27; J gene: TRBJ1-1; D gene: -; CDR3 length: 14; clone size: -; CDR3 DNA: TGTGCCAGCAGTTTAACCCCAGGGAACACTGAAGCTTTCTTT; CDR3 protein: CASSLTPGNTEAFF
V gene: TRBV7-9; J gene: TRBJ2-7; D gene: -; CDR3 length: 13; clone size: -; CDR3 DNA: TGTGCCAGCAGCCCCGGGGGAGTTTACGAGCAGTACTTC; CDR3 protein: CASSPGGVYEQYF
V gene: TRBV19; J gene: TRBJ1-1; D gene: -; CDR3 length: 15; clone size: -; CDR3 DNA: TGTGCCAGTAGTATTGGGGCCGAAATGAACACTGAAGCTTTCTTT; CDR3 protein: CASSIGAEMNTEAFF
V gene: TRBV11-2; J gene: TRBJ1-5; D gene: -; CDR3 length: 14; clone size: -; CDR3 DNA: TGTGCCAGCAGCTTATTGCAGTACAATCAGCCCCAGCATTTT; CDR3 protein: CASSLLQYNQPQHF
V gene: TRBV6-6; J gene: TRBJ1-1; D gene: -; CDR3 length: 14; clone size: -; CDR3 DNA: TGTGCCAGCAGCCCACAGGGTGGGAACACTGAAGCTTTCTTT; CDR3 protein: CASSPQGGNTEAFF
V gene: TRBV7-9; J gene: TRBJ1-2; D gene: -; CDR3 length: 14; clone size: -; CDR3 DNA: TGTGCCAGCAGCTTTCCAGGGCTTAACTATGGCTACACCTTC; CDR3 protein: CASSFPGLNYGYTF
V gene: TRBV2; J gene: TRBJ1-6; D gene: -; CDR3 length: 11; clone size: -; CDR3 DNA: TGTGCCAGCAGTTTAAATTCACCCCTCCACTTT; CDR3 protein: CASSLNSPLHF